This T cell receptor (beta chain) was identified in a study of Ad26.COV2.S vaccination and SARS-CoV-2 variants (dated by TCRdb to the early 2020s). Regarding the study in general: Donors in the vaccine arm were drawn from COV1001, a phase I-IIa trial of Ad26.COV2.S in healthy adults that was multicentre, randomized, double-blind and placebo-controlled. Ad26.COV2.S was administered intramuscularly at 5 x 10^10 or 1 x 10^11 viral particles, either as a single shot or as two shots given 56 days apart. The specificity and breadth of SARS-CoV-2-reactive T cell receptors after Ad26.COV2.S vaccination were assessed by TCRbeta repertoire sequencing. The TCR-sequenced set comprised about 30 samples: around 20 Ad26.COV2.S vaccine recipients, 5 placebo recipients and 8 SARS-CoV-2 convalescent individuals. Participants in the trial were split at random into five groups of five each, receiving low-dose or high-dose Ad26.COV2.S once or twice, or else placebo on both occasions. Throughout the experiments and outcome assessment, investigators stayed blinded to trial group allocation. What the research found in general, with its limitations: Ad26.COV2.S recipients had higher spike-specific TCR breadth than placebo recipients (P = 0.0014). The authors noted that total T cell responses may have been underestimated by the TCR breadth and depth analyses. Comparable non-spike TCR breadth was observed between vaccine and placebo recipients, consistent with only spike being contained in the vaccine. The study lacked the statistical power to compare responses across vaccine doses or regimens. Substantial breadth of spike-specific CD8+ and CD4+ T cell responses was reported after vaccination.

TCRbeta CDR3 regions were sequenced with the immunoSEQ Assay. After extraction, genomic DNA underwent amplification by bias-controlled multiplex PCR, followed by high-throughput sequencing. The paper's processing steps were these. Collapsing and filtering of sequences were performed to quantify the absolute abundance of each unique TCRbeta CDR3 region. T cell fraction was estimated by normalizing TCRbeta template counts to usable DNA, which was measured by amplifying reference genes present in all nucleated cells. Repertoire TCRs were annotated as SARS-CoV-2-specific when V gene, CDR3 amino acid sequence and J gene were exactly matched to a known reactive TCR set. The reference SARS-CoV-2 TCR set came from MIRA and was filtered for enrichment in COVID-19-positive ImmuneCODE repertoires, removing public or cross-reactive TCRs. Using the MIRA antigens, annotated TCRs were further analysed by specific ORF or by position within an ORF. Breadth was defined as annotated unique rearrangements over total unique productive rearrangements; depth was the summed frequency of those rearrangements. Two-sided Wilcoxon rank-sum tests were applied when comparing TCR breadth between groups. Drawn from immuneACCESS, this table holds only the in-frame rearrangements with V and J called that TCRdb kept. Clones are partly lost; checked studies trace under half to an unresolved V gene and leave the rest unexplained. V, J and clone size are those of that table, while D and trimming were read from the DNA. The sample has roughly 350,000 clones on record, about 87% of them singletons. The ten largest account for 6.4% of the sample.

A note on this clone: Its binding antigen is unknown. It has no much larger one-base neighbor in the sample; base qualities were not kept.

The sample's treatment or condition label, in plain terms: some 19 received Ad26.COV2.S at low or high dose, single or two shots; 5 received placebo; per-sample allocation not given. Repertoires of vaccine and placebo recipients were sequenced from samples collected on day 63 after the first injection. Cohort 1b enrolled about two dozen adults aged 18-55 years at a single site in Boston, USA, between 29 July and 7 August 2020. Ad26.COV2.S consisted of a replication-incompetent adenovirus type 26 vector by which a prefusion-stabilized SARS-CoV-2 spike protein from the original Wuhan strain was expressed. Germline trimming: 4 bases from V, 4 bases from J; junction bases outside gene matches: 9. Counted from cysteine to phenylalanine, this CDR3 has 15 amino acids. The only DNA kept is the CDR3, 45 bases in frame from the first base. CDR1 MDHEN and CDR2 SYDVKM are derived from the germline V gene.

Source: peripheral blood, taken in a trial of Ad26.COV2.S vaccine versus placebo. The rearranged segments are TRBV28 and TRBJ1-2, with TRBD1 identical over 7 junction bases. This sequence was found in a person between 18 and 65 years old who received the Ad26.COV2.S COVID-19 vaccine or a placebo. Here is the DNA: TGTGCCAGCAGTTCCGGGACAGCCAACACCTATGGCTACACCTTC. Its product reads: CASSSGTANTYGYTF.